This TCR beta chain was recovered during a study of T cell repertoires in ileal Crohn's disease. The table came from immunoSEQ multiplex PCR; TCRdb's copy has only in-frame clones and leaves some out. Among approximately 29,000 clones listed, roughly 81% were seen once. Patients were adults with ileal or ileocolonic Crohn's disease needing resection. The CDR3 totals 15 residues. From germline, CDR1 is SGHRS and CDR2 YFSETQ. This chain joins TRBV5-1 and TRBJ2-5, with 7 bases matching TRBD2. The J call may be mistaken, given a closer DNA end match to TRBJ2-7. The TCR was taken from an adult with Crohn's disease. Material for sequencing was ileal tissue. This CDR3 is CASSLVGSGGYEQYF. The DNA of the CDR3 is TGCGCCAGCAGCTTGGTAGGATCGGGGGGTTACGAGCAGTACTTC.